A selection of T cell receptor beta chains follows, all from one sample in a study of T-cell reconstitution after alpha-beta-depleted transplantation in children. TCRdb redid the calling of the PCR reads with MiXCR, one entry per CDR3 protein. The sample holds roughly 70,000 distinct CDR3 sequences, roughly 4.4% seen once. This specimen was PBMCs, mostly from graft donor cells, taken 180 days after TCRalphabeta/CD19-depleted stem cell transplant. These receptors came from a boy less than two years old who had a stem cell transplant for acute myeloid leukemia, so the T cells may come from the graft donor. Both conserved end residues are part of each CDR3. A D gene is named only where the DNA matches it firmly. The size entry is marked missing in some rows and otherwise reads once, few, many or a size class.

j_call: TRBJ1-1; v_call: TRBV15; d_call: NA; clone_size: many; cdr3_nt: TGTGCCACCGAACAGGGAGAGGACACTGAAGCTTTCTTT; cdr3_aa: CATEQGEDTEAFF
j_call: TRBJ1-5; v_call: TRBV21-1; d_call: NA; clone_size: many; cdr3_nt: TGTGCCAGCAGCATCCCTCAGGGAGGTAGCAATCAGCCCCAGCATTTT; cdr3_aa: CASSIPQGGSNQPQHF
j_call: TRBJ1-1; v_call: TRBV20-1; d_call: TRBD1; clone_size: many; cdr3_nt: TGCAGTGCTAGAGCCGGGACAGGGGGCACTGAAGCTTTCTTT; cdr3_aa: CSARAGTGGTEAFF
j_call: TRBJ1-6; v_call: TRBV6-1; d_call: NA; clone_size: many; cdr3_nt: TGTGCCAGCAGCCACGGCCTGAGGGCAGGCTATAATTCACCCCTCCACTTT; cdr3_aa: CASSHGLRAGYNSPLHF
j_call: TRBJ2-3; v_call: TRBV20-1; d_call: NA; clone_size: many; cdr3_nt: TGCAGTGCTAGAGAGACCTCGTGGTGGGACACAGATACGCAGTATTTT; cdr3_aa: CSARETSWWDTDTQYF
j_call: TRBJ1-5; v_call: TRBV20-1; d_call: NA; clone_size: many; cdr3_nt: TGCAGTGCCGTCCTCCGTAGTGCGGGTCCGGGATTTAGCAATCAGCCCCAGCATTTT; cdr3_aa: CSAVLRSAGPGFSNQPQHF
j_call: TRBJ1-5; v_call: TRBV7-2; d_call: NA; clone_size: many; cdr3_nt: TGTGCCAGCAGCTTACCGGGGCACAATCAGCCCCAGCATTTT; cdr3_aa: CASSLPGHNQPQHF
j_call: TRBJ1-2; v_call: TRBV5-1; d_call: TRBD1; clone_size: many; cdr3_nt: TGCGCCAGCAGCTCCGCGGACAGGGGAGGCTACACCTTC; cdr3_aa: CASSSADRGGYTF
j_call: TRBJ2-2; v_call: TRBV12-3/TRBV12-4; d_call: NA; clone_size: many; cdr3_nt: TGTGCCAGCAGTTTCGTGGCGTACGGGGAGCTGTTTTTT; cdr3_aa: CASSFVAYGELFF
j_call: TRBJ1-1; v_call: TRBV5-1; d_call: NA; clone_size: many; cdr3_nt: TGCGCCAGCAGCTTTGCCGGCACTGAAGCTTTCTTT; cdr3_aa: CASSFAGTEAFF
j_call: TRBJ2-7; v_call: TRBV11-3; d_call: NA; clone_size: many; cdr3_nt: TGTGCCAGCAGCTTAGAAAGGGGTGGTACCTACGAGCAGTACTTC; cdr3_aa: CASSLERGGTYEQYF
j_call: TRBJ2-3; v_call: TRBV12-3/TRBV12-4; d_call: NA; clone_size: many; cdr3_nt: TGTGCCAGCAGTTATTCTTCCCCACTCACACACGATACGCAGTATTTT; cdr3_aa: CASSYSSPLTHDTQYF
j_call: TRBJ2-1; v_call: TRBV7-2; d_call: NA; clone_size: many; cdr3_nt: TGTGCCAGCAGCTTAGGACGGACTAATGAGCAGTTCTTC; cdr3_aa: CASSLGRTNEQFF
j_call: TRBJ2-2; v_call: TRBV4-3; d_call: NA; clone_size: many; cdr3_nt: TGCGCCAGCAGCCCTCTGGACAGAGACACCGGGGAGCTGTTTTTT; cdr3_aa: CASSPLDRDTGELFF
j_call: TRBJ2-3; v_call: TRBV7-2; d_call: NA; clone_size: many; cdr3_nt: TGTGCCAGCAGCTCCCGACTTCTTGATACGCAGTATTTT; cdr3_aa: CASSSRLLDTQYF
j_call: TRBJ2-7; v_call: TRBV18; d_call: NA; clone_size: many; cdr3_nt: TGTGCCAGCTCACGGTCGGGGTACTACGAGCAGTACTTC; cdr3_aa: CASSRSGYYEQYF
j_call: TRBJ2-2; v_call: TRBV25-1; d_call: NA; clone_size: many; cdr3_nt: TGTGCCAGCAGTGAATTAGGACAGCCGAACACCGGGGAGCTGTTTTTT; cdr3_aa: CASSELGQPNTGELFF
j_call: TRBJ1-5; v_call: TRBV28; d_call: NA; clone_size: many; cdr3_nt: TGTGCCAGCAGTTTCTACCCTAGCAATCAGAAGGAGCATTTT; cdr3_aa: CASSFYPSNQKEHF
j_call: TRBJ1-6; v_call: TRBV11-2; d_call: NA; clone_size: many; cdr3_nt: TGTGCCAGCACCGGAGGTGGGCCACCCTATAATTCACCCCTCCACTTT; cdr3_aa: CASTGGGPPYNSPLHF
j_call: TRBJ1-5; v_call: TRBV6-5; d_call: NA; clone_size: many; cdr3_nt: TGTGCCAGCAGTTATGAGGGGGGCCTCAGTCAGCCCCAGCATTTT; cdr3_aa: CASSYEGGLSQPQHF
j_call: TRBJ2-1; v_call: TRBV12-3/TRBV12-4; d_call: TRBD1; clone_size: many; cdr3_nt: TGTGCCAGCAGTCGTGGGACAGGGCGAAACAATGAGCAGTTCTTC; cdr3_aa: CASSRGTGRNNEQFF
j_call: TRBJ2-1; v_call: TRBV29-1; d_call: TRBD2; clone_size: many; cdr3_nt: TGCAGCGAAAGCGGGGGGGCCCATAATGAGCAGTTCTTC; cdr3_aa: CSESGGAHNEQFF
j_call: TRBJ2-7; v_call: TRBV30; d_call: NA; clone_size: few; cdr3_nt: TGTGCCTGGAGTGTAGAGACGGGGTCCTACGAGCAGTACTTC; cdr3_aa: CAWSVETGSYEQYF
j_call: TRBJ2-2; v_call: TRBV4-1; d_call: NA; clone_size: many; cdr3_nt: TGCGCCAGCAGCCAAGATGTGCGGCGCGCGAACACCGGGGAGCTGTTTTTT; cdr3_aa: CASSQDVRRANTGELFF
j_call: TRBJ1-5; v_call: TRBV28; d_call: TRBD1; clone_size: many; cdr3_nt: TGTGCCAGCAGCTTGACAACCGGGACAGGGCGTCAGCCCCAGCATTTT; cdr3_aa: CASSLTTGTGRQPQHF
j_call: TRBJ2-1; v_call: TRBV7-2; d_call: TRBD2; clone_size: many; cdr3_nt: TGTGCCAGCAGCTTATATAGCGGGGGTTACAATGAGCAGTTCTTC; cdr3_aa: CASSLYSGGYNEQFF
j_call: TRBJ1-2; v_call: TRBV6-5; d_call: TRBD1; clone_size: many; cdr3_nt: TGTGCCAGCAGTTACTCTTCCGGGACAGGGGCCTATGGCTACACCTTC; cdr3_aa: CASSYSSGTGAYGYTF
j_call: TRBJ1-4; v_call: TRBV15; d_call: NA; clone_size: many; cdr3_nt: TGTGCCACCAGCAGGCTCCCTAATGAAAAACTGTTTTTT; cdr3_aa: CATSRLPNEKLFF
j_call: TRBJ1-5; v_call: TRBV6-2/TRBV6-3; d_call: NA; clone_size: many; cdr3_nt: TGTGCCAGCAGACGTGGGGAAAGGATCAATCAGCCCCAGCATTTT; cdr3_aa: CASRRGERINQPQHF
j_call: TRBJ1-4; v_call: TRBV6-6; d_call: NA; clone_size: many; cdr3_nt: TGTGCCAGCAGGTATACGAGGGAAAAACTGTTTTTT; cdr3_aa: CASRYTREKLFF
j_call: TRBJ2-5; v_call: TRBV29-1; d_call: NA; clone_size: many; cdr3_nt: TGCAGCGTTGATCTATTTGTGGAGACCCAGTACTTC; cdr3_aa: CSVDLFVETQYF
j_call: TRBJ2-2; v_call: TRBV11-2; d_call: NA; clone_size: many; cdr3_nt: TGTGCCAGCAGCTCTAACCGGGACTTTCCCGGGGAGCTGTTTTTT; cdr3_aa: CASSSNRDFPGELFF
j_call: TRBJ2-7; v_call: TRBV4-3; d_call: NA; clone_size: many; cdr3_nt: TGCGCCAGCAGCCAAGAGCTCTCGCCGGGGGTCTACGAGCAGTACTTC; cdr3_aa: CASSQELSPGVYEQYF
j_call: TRBJ2-7; v_call: TRBV12-3/TRBV12-4; d_call: TRBD1; clone_size: many; cdr3_nt: TGTGCCAGCAGTTTACAGACAGGGGTAGCAGAGCAGTACTTC; cdr3_aa: CASSLQTGVAEQYF
j_call: TRBJ2-5; v_call: TRBV7-2; d_call: NA; clone_size: NA; cdr3_nt: TGTGCCAGCAGCTTAAGGCGGCCGGGGACCCAGTACTTC; cdr3_aa: CASSLRRPGTQYF
j_call: TRBJ1-2; v_call: TRBV4-3; d_call: NA; clone_size: many; cdr3_nt: TGCGCCAGCAGCCCGACAGCCTACAAGACCTATGGCTACACCTTC; cdr3_aa: CASSPTAYKTYGYTF
j_call: TRBJ2-1; v_call: TRBV27; d_call: TRBD2; clone_size: many; cdr3_nt: TGTGCCAGCAGTTTTACCAGCGGGGCCTACAATGAGCAGTTCTTC; cdr3_aa: CASSFTSGAYNEQFF
j_call: TRBJ2-5; v_call: TRBV11-2; d_call: TRBD2; clone_size: many; cdr3_nt: TGTGCCAGCAGCCTCCCCCCCACTAGCGGGGGACAAGAGACCCAGTACTTC; cdr3_aa: CASSLPPTSGGQETQYF
j_call: TRBJ2-5; v_call: TRBV24-1; d_call: TRBD1; clone_size: many; cdr3_nt: TGTGCCACCAGTGACTTCAGGGGGATAGGAGGAGAGACCCAGTACTTC; cdr3_aa: CATSDFRGIGGETQYF
j_call: TRBJ1-1; v_call: TRBV5-5; d_call: NA; clone_size: many; cdr3_nt: TGTGCCAGCAGCTTGAGAGCTGTGGAGGACACTGAAGCTTTCTTT; cdr3_aa: CASSLRAVEDTEAFF
j_call: TRBJ1-1; v_call: TRBV7-6; d_call: NA; clone_size: many; cdr3_nt: TGTGCCAGCAGCTTGAACCGGGAAAGGATCACTGAAGCTTTCTTT; cdr3_aa: CASSLNRERITEAFF
j_call: TRBJ1-1; v_call: TRBV7-2; d_call: NA; clone_size: many; cdr3_nt: TGTGCCAGCAGCTTAGTCGATGACACTGAAGCTTTCTTT; cdr3_aa: CASSLVDDTEAFF
j_call: TRBJ1-6; v_call: TRBV20-1; d_call: NA; clone_size: many; cdr3_nt: TGCAGTGCTAGGGGGGCTTTGGCCCTCTCGAAGTCACCCCTCCACTTT; cdr3_aa: CSARGALALSKSPLHF
j_call: TRBJ2-5; v_call: TRBV20-1; d_call: NA; clone_size: many; cdr3_nt: TGCAGTGCTAGTGTCAGGAGGGACCAAGAGACCCAGTACTTC; cdr3_aa: CSASVRRDQETQYF
j_call: TRBJ2-2; v_call: TRBV5-1; d_call: TRBD1; clone_size: many; cdr3_nt: TGCGCCAGCAGTCAAACGACAGGGGCGAACACCGGGGAGCTGTTTTTT; cdr3_aa: CASSQTTGANTGELFF
j_call: TRBJ2-2; v_call: TRBV5-6; d_call: NA; clone_size: NA; cdr3_nt: TGTGCCAGCAGCTTGCCAGCCGGGGAGCTGTTTTTT; cdr3_aa: CASSLPAGELFF
j_call: TRBJ1-5; v_call: TRBV20-1; d_call: NA; clone_size: many; cdr3_nt: TGCAGTGCCGATAGGGGGAGCAATCAGCCCCAGCATTTT; cdr3_aa: CSADRGSNQPQHF
j_call: TRBJ2-3; v_call: TRBV5-4; d_call: NA; clone_size: few; cdr3_nt: TGTGCCAGCAGCCCCAGCGGCACAGATACGCAGTATTTT; cdr3_aa: CASSPSGTDTQYF
j_call: TRBJ2-7; v_call: TRBV6-5; d_call: NA; clone_size: many; cdr3_nt: TGTGCCAGCAGTTTGAGGCAGGGGATCTACGAGCAGTACTTC; cdr3_aa: CASSLRQGIYEQYF
j_call: TRBJ1-1; v_call: TRBV6-5; d_call: NA; clone_size: many; cdr3_nt: TGTGCCAGCAGTTACTCCCCGGCCCTGTCGATTGCTGAAGCTTTCTTT; cdr3_aa: CASSYSPALSIAEAFF
j_call: TRBJ1-3; v_call: TRBV7-9; d_call: NA; clone_size: many; cdr3_nt: TGTGCCAGCAGCTTAATGTCCTCTGGAAACACCATATATTTT; cdr3_aa: CASSLMSSGNTIYF
j_call: TRBJ2-3; v_call: TRBV5-1; d_call: NA; clone_size: many; cdr3_nt: TGCGCCAGTACCACCCAGGGGCGACTTAGCACAGATACGCAGTATTTT; cdr3_aa: CASTTQGRLSTDTQYF
j_call: TRBJ1-1; v_call: TRBV13; d_call: NA; clone_size: many; cdr3_nt: TGTGCCAGCACCCGGGACTTCCGGAACACTGAAGCTTTCTTT; cdr3_aa: CASTRDFRNTEAFF
j_call: TRBJ2-5; v_call: TRBV7-9; d_call: NA; clone_size: many; cdr3_nt: TGTGCCAGCAGCTTACCCAGCTTGGTGCTGGAGACCCAGTACTTC; cdr3_aa: CASSLPSLVLETQYF
j_call: TRBJ2-5; v_call: TRBV5-1; d_call: TRBD2; clone_size: many; cdr3_nt: TGCGCCAGCAGCTTGGATCCTAGCGGGGGGGCCGGGAAGACCCAGTACTTC; cdr3_aa: CASSLDPSGGAGKTQYF
j_call: TRBJ2-3; v_call: TRBV30; d_call: TRBD2; clone_size: many; cdr3_nt: TGTGCCTGGAGTACCCGGGGGGGACTCACAGATACGCAGTATTTT; cdr3_aa: CAWSTRGGLTDTQYF
j_call: TRBJ2-5; v_call: TRBV28; d_call: TRBD2; clone_size: many; cdr3_nt: TGTGCCAGCAGTTTATCACTAGCGGTTTACCAAGAGACCCAGTACTTC; cdr3_aa: CASSLSLAVYQETQYF